The 4 T cell receptor beta chains listed next were all sequenced from one sample in a study of cytomegalovirus exposure and HLA in healthy donors (dated by TCRdb to 2017 to 2019). The library was produced with the immunoSEQ multiplex PCR assay. For the multiplex PCR, a mixture combining 60 forward primers for TCR Vbeta segments and 13 reverse primers for TCR Jbeta segments was used. The table was pulled from immuneACCESS by TCRdb, which kept in-frame rearrangements only. Such tables lose some clones; where checked, under half of the loss comes from unresolved V genes, and the rest has no known cause. Present in this sample are about 160,000 clones, about 82% of which were seen just once. The top ten clones comprise approximately 2.2% of the sample. The sample taken for sequencing was PBMCs. The receptors shown here come from a male donor in good health and CMV-seronegative.

The rearrangement uses TRBV11-2 and TRBJ2-7; a possible D gene is TRBD1 (6 bases). CDR3 length equals 13 residues. Germline assignment: CDR1 SGHAT and CDR2 FQNNGV. With 2 bases removed from V and 2 bases from J, the gap between germline ends came to 7 bases. The CDR3 DNA reads as TGTGCCAGCAGCTTATACAGGGCCTACGAGCAGTACTTC. The encoded protein is CASSLYRAYEQYF.

The chain has TRBV5-1 and TRBJ1-2; a possible D gene is TRBD1 (5 bases). Germline V CDR1 and CDR2: SGHRS, YFSETQ. The V and J ends lost 1 base and 3 bases respectively, with 7 bases between them. The CDR3 runs to 13 residues. Here the CDR3 reads CASSLPGDYGYTF. Here the CDR3 DNA reads TGCGCCAGCAGCTTGCCGGGGGACTATGGCTACACCTTC.

The chain has TRBV7-2 and TRBJ1-5; D may be TRBD1 (5 bases). This CDR3 comprises 16 residues. Germline lookup yields CDR1 SGHTA and CDR2 FQGNSA. Trimming removed 1 base at V and 3 bases at J, with 13 bases between. The CDR3 DNA is TGTGCCAGCAGCTTAGAGGGCAGGGATTACAATCAGCCCCAGCATTTT. It yields the protein CASSLEGRDYNQPQHF.

The chain couples TRBV6-8 to TRBJ2-2; 7 positions agree with TRBD2. CDR3 size: 13 residues. Per germline, CDR1 MNHGY and CDR2 SAAAGT. J was trimmed by 7 bases and V by 5 bases; bases with no gene match: 4. The CDR3 region is CASSQLAHGELFF. CDR3 in DNA: TGTGCCAGCAGTCAACTAGCGCACGGGGAGCTGTTTTTT.